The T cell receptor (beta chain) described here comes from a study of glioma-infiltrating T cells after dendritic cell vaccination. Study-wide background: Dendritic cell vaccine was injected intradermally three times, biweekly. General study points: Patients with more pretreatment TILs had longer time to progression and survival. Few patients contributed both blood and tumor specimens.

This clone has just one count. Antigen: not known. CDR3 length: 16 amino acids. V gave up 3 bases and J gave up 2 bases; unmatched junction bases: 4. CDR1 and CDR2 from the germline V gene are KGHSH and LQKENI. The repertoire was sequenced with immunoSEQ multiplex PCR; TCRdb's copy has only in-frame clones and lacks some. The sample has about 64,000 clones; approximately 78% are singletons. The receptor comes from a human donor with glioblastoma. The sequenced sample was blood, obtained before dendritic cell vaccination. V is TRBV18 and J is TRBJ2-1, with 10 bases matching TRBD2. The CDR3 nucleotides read TGTGCCAGCTCACCGAGCGGGGGGGCACCCTACAATGAGCAGTTCTTC. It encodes CASSPSGGAPYNEQFF. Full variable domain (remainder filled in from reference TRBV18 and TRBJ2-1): NAGVMQNPRHLVRRRGQEARLRCSPMKGHSHVYWYRQLPEEGLKFMVYLQKENIIDESGMPKERFSAEFPKEGPSILRIQQVVRGDSAAYFCASSPSGGAPYNEQFFGPGTRLTVL.